This is a list of T cell receptor beta chains from one sample in a study of blood T cell repertoires in COVID-19. Clones were read by immunoSEQ multiplex PCR, and TCRdb kept only the in-frame ones, dropping some. Among under 200,000 clones listed, about nine tenths were seen once. Sequenced input: peripheral blood. The source is a woman aged 55-69 years with COVID-19, enrolled during active disease. CDR3s include the opening cysteine and the closing phenylalanine or tryptophan. Each record gives: clone size, D gene, V gene, J gene, CDR3 protein, CDR3 DNA. A D gene is named only where the DNA matches it firmly. Size is omitted from some rows. Given values are once, few, many or a class for expanded clones.

>-|TRBD1|TRBV7-9|TRBJ2-3
CAIPKGARVTDTQYF
TGTGCCATCCCTAAGGGGGCTAGGGTCACAGATACGCAGTATTTT
>few|TRBD1|TRBV18|TRBJ1-5
CASSPLPGQGSSNQPQHF
TGTGCCAGCTCACCACTACCGGGACAGGGCTCGAGCAATCAGCCCCAGCATTTT
>-|-|TRBV19|TRBJ2-1
CASSPLADEQFF
TGTGCCAGTAGTCCCTTAGCGGATGAGCAGTTCTTC
>-|-|TRBV4-3|TRBJ2-3
CASSQRGDTQYF
TGCGCCAGCAGCCAAAGGGGAGATACGCAGTATTTT
>-|-|TRBV13|TRBJ1-1
CASSLGEGAFF
TGTGCCAGCAGCTTAGGGGAGGGAGCTTTCTTT
>-|-|TRBV30|TRBJ2-5
CAWSVTGRETQYF
TGTGCCTGGAGTGTAACAGGGCGGGAGACCCAGTACTTC
>-|TRBD2|TRBV3-1/TRBV3-2|TRBJ2-1
CASSQEPVAGTEQFF
TGTGCCAGCAGCCAAGAACCCGTAGCGGGAACTGAGCAGTTCTTC
>-|TRBD1|TRBV6-2/TRBV6-3|TRBJ2-1
CASSFDRAVFNEQFF
TGTGCCAGCAGCTTTGACAGGGCCGTGTTCAATGAGCAGTTCTTC
>-|TRBD1|TRBV29-1|TRBJ1-2
CSVEDWDRTRRGYGYTF
TGCAGCGTTGAAGATTGGGACAGGACGCGTAGGGGATATGGCTACACCTTC
>-|TRBD1|TRBV11-3|TRBJ2-1
CASSRRTGKRTYNEQFF
TGTGCCAGCAGCCGACGGACAGGGAAAAGGACCTACAATGAGCAGTTCTTC
>-|-|TRBV2|TRBJ1-5
CASTDSRNQPQHF
TGTGCCAGCACCGACAGTCGGAATCAGCCCCAGCATTTT
>-|-|TRBV9|TRBJ2-1
CASSVAERAYNEQFF
TGTGCCAGCAGCGTGGCGGAGAGGGCCTACAATGAGCAGTTCTTC
>-|-|TRBV7-6|TRBJ2-7
CASSLTSSYEQYF
TGTGCCAGCAGCTTAACAAGCTCCTACGAGCAGTACTTC
>-|TRBD1|TRBV30|TRBJ2-7
CAWSGDRGHWEQYF
TGTGCCTGGAGTGGAGACAGGGGGCACTGGGAGCAGTACTTC
>-|TRBD1|TRBV18|TRBJ1-2
CASSPLDRVEGYTF
TGTGCCAGCTCACCCCTGGACAGGGTAGAGGGCTACACCTTC
>-|-|TRBV6-6|TRBJ2-5
CASRTMGGRQETQYF
TGTGCCAGCAGAACTATGGGGGGGCGACAAGAGACCCAGTACTTC
>-|-|TRBV6-2/TRBV6-3|TRBJ2-7
CASSSRGDRTYEQYF
TGTGCCAGCAGTTCGCGCGGGGACAGAACCTACGAGCAGTACTTC
>-|TRBD1|TRBV6-4|TRBJ2-2
CASSDSDRGENTGELFF
TGTGCCAGCAGTGACTCGGACAGGGGGGAGAACACCGGGGAGCTGTTTTTT
>-|TRBD1|TRBV27|TRBJ2-7
CASRAGTGPYEQYF
TGTGCCAGCAGGGCAGGGACAGGGCCCTACGAGCAGTACTTC
>-|TRBD1|TRBV6-5|TRBJ1-6
CASRTDRGLSPLHF
TGTGCCAGCAGAACAGACAGGGGGCTCTCACCCCTCCACTTT
>-|-|TRBV30|TRBJ2-1
CAWGLRASYNEQFF
TGTGCCTGGGGCCTGAGGGCCAGCTACAATGAGCAGTTCTTC
>-|-|TRBV21-1|TRBJ2-7
CASSKAGAVLGSNEQYF
TGTGCCAGCAGCAAAGCGGGGGCAGTTCTAGGAAGCAACGAGCAGTACTTC
>-|TRBD1|TRBV6-6|TRBJ2-7
CASSSGTGGRLEQYF
TGTGCCAGCAGCTCCGGGACAGGGGGACGGTTAGAGCAGTACTTC
>-|TRBD1|TRBV2|TRBJ1-6
CASSEQGVENSPLHF
TGTGCCAGCAGTGAACAGGGGGTGGAGAATTCACCCCTCCACTTT
>-|TRBD2|TRBV24-1|TRBJ2-7
CATSDSGGEGLGYEQYF
TGTGCCACCAGTGATTCGGGGGGGGAAGGGTTAGGCTACGAGCAGTACTTC
>-|-|TRBV18|TRBJ1-5
CASSTVAINNQPQHF
TGTGCCAGCTCAACAGTCGCAATTAACAATCAGCCCCAGCATTTT